The 14 T cell receptor beta chains below were found in one sample sequenced in a study of T cell repertoires in cytomegalovirus infection. From the reads, TCRdb called clonotypes with MiXCR, one entry per CDR3 protein. The sample includes 480,000 or so distinct CDR3 sequences, roughly 12% seen only once; the top ten take roughly a tenth. Sequencing used PBMCs. All receptors come from a human donor in good health (CMV status not recorded). Some clones in this sample may be carry-over from other donors' samples.

The V call is TRBV5-1, the J call TRBJ2-7; 9 nucleotides align to TRBD2. V lost 1 base to trimming and J lost 0 bases; unmatched junction nucleotides: 5. The CDR3 runs 16 residues. CDR1 and CDR2 from the germline V gene are SGHRS and YFSETQ. The DNA for the CDR3 is TGCGCCAGCAGCTTGACTAGCGGGCCAAACTCCTACGAGCAGTACTTC. It specifies CASSLTSGPNSYEQYF.

This clonotype was counted ten times or more. The gene calls are TRBV7-8 and TRBJ2-5; a possible D gene is TRBD2 (6 bases). The CDR3 runs to 14 residues. Germline V lookup: CDR1 SGHVS, CDR2 FQNEAQ. V was shortened by 4 bases and J by 3 bases, with 12 bases between the two germline ends. CDR3 coding DNA: TGTGCCAGCAGCTCAGGGACTCTGAAAGAGACCCAGTACTTC. Protein: CASSSGTLKETQYF.

There are a few counts of this clonotype. The chain uses TRBV23-1 and TRBJ2-6; D is possibly TRBD1 (6 bases). TRBV23-1 is identified as an open reading frame with a role that is uncertain. The V end lost 0 bases, the J end lost 0 bases, and 30 bases lay between the germline ends. There are 24 residues in the CDR3. CDR3 DNA sequence: TGCGCCAGCAGTCAATCGGCCTCCCCTTTGGACAGCAGACAGATAGTCTCTGGGGCCAACGTCCTGACTTTC. It encodes CASSQSASPLDSRQIVSGANVLTF.

The CDR3 region has the DNA TGCAGTGCTAGGACTAGCGGGACTTTACAAGAGACCCAGTACTTC. It specifies CSARTSGTLQETQYF. The chain couples TRBV20-1 to TRBJ2-5, with 11 nucleotides matching TRBD2. The germline V gene has CDR1 DFQATT and CDR2 SNEGSKA (reference sequence). This CDR3 is built from 15 residues. Unmatched junction bases numbered 5, after V lost 3 bases and J lost 2 bases.

This clonotype was seen ten or more times. This chain uses TRBV10-3 with TRBJ2-1, with D tentatively TRBD1 (6 bases). Trimming took 8 bases from V and 5 from J, leaving 13 bases between them. Germline lookup yields CDR1 ENHRY and CDR2 SYGVKD. This CDR3 has 13 amino acids. CDR3 DNA: TGTGCCATCTGGGGACAAGAGGACAATGAGCAGTTCTTC. Translated, it gives CAIWGQEDNEQFF.

This clonotype appeared many times. V and J are TRBV27 and TRBJ1-3; possible D gene TRBD1, 6 bases. Germline V gene lookup returns CDR1 MNHEY and CDR2 SMNVEV (reference sequence). The V end was cut by 8 bases, the J end by 4 bases, with 24 bases between. The CDR3 length is 17 residues. In DNA form, the CDR3 reads TGTGCCAGCCCGCCCAGATCAACAGGGTCGAAGGGAAACACCATATATTTT. Its protein is CASPPRSTGSKGNTIYF.

Many counts were recorded for this clonotype. In nucleotides, the CDR3 is TGCGCCAGCAGCTTGGCGGGCAGGAGCACAGATACGCAGTATTTT. This sequence encodes CASSLAGRSTDTQYF. This chain joins TRBV5-1 and TRBJ2-3; no reliable D call. V lost 0 bases and J lost 0, with 8 bases in between. The CDR3 covers 15 residues. The germline V gene encodes CDR1 SGHRS and CDR2 YFSETQ.

This clonotype was picked up many times. The chain couples TRBV4-1 to TRBJ1-1; D gene uncertain. The length of the CDR3 is 15 residues. Germline CDR1 reads MGHRA; CDR2 reads YSYEKL. Trimming cost V 1 base and J 4 bases, with 13 bases left between them. The CDR3 bases are TGCGCCAGCAGCCAAGGGATGCAGGCCCCCACTGAAGCTTTCTTT. Translated, it gives CASSQGMQAPTEAFF.

This clonotype was counted at least ten times. The V and J genes are TRBV28 and TRBJ1-1; D gene uncertain. The germline V gene has CDR1 MDHEN and CDR2 SYDVKM. The CDR3 loop spans 13 amino acids. V was trimmed by 6 bases and J by 4 bases, leaving 12 bases between them. The CDR3: CASRPRVFTEAFF. CDR3 nucleotide sequence: TGTGCCAGCAGACCTAGGGTTTTCACTGAAGCTTTCTTT. The complete variable domain, with remaining parts taken from reference TRBV28 and TRBJ1-1, reads DVKVTQSSRYLVKRTGEKVFLECVQDMDHENMFWYRQDPGLGLRLIYFSYDVKMKEKGDIPEGYSVSREKKERFSLILESASTNQTSMYLCASRPRVFTEAFFGQGTRLTVV.

In its sample, this clonotype was seen many times. V is TRBV5-4 and J is TRBJ2-4; 9 bases map to TRBD1. Per the germline V gene, CDR1 is SGHNT and CDR2 is YYREEE (reference sequence). This CDR3 has 20 residues. The V and J ends lost 0 bases and 1 base, in that order; junction bases with no gene match: 14. The CDR3 spells CASSLERGQGPIPAKNIQYF. CDR3 bases: TGTGCCAGCAGCTTGGAACGAGGACAGGGGCCGATCCCGGCCAAAAACATTCAGTACTTC.

This clonotype has a count of ten or more. The rearrangement joins TRBV19 to TRBJ2-4; 10 nucleotides match TRBD1. This CDR3 is built from 15 residues. From germline, CDR1 is LNHDA and CDR2 SQIVND (reference sequence). V lost 4 bases, J lost 6 bases, and 6 bases stayed unmatched. Here the CDR3 reads CASSTTGGSRNIQYF. The CDR3 bases are TGTGCCAGTAGTACGACAGGGGGCTCAAGAAACATTCAGTACTTC. The whole variable domain, remainder taken from reference TRBV19 and TRBJ2-4, is DGGITQSPKYLFRKEGQNVTLSCEQNLNHDAMYWYRQDPGQGLRLIYYSQIVNDFQKGDIAEGYSVSREKKESFPLTVTSAQKNPTAFYLCASSTTGGSRNIQYFGAGTRLSVL.

The sample holds many counts of this clonotype. The V call is TRBV2, the J call TRBJ2-3; D possibly corresponds to TRBD1 (6 bases). Germline CDR1 reads SNHLY; CDR2 reads FYNNEI. The CDR3 length is 15 residues. V lost 3 bases to trimming and J lost 2 bases, with 12 bases between them. The CDR3 DNA is TGTGCCAGCAGTGACGACCCAGGGGACACAGATACGCAGTATTTT. This translates into CASSDDPGDTDTQYF.

This clonotype came up a few times. The chain couples TRBV7-9 to TRBJ1-4; D unresolved. Trimming cost V 5 bases and J 0 bases, with 13 bases left between them. Germline assignment: CDR1 SEHNR and CDR2 FQNEAQ (reference sequence). The CDR3 is made up of 16 amino acids. CDR3 residues: CASSQDGFATNEKLFF. CDR3 sequence (DNA): TGTGCCAGCAGCCAGGACGGATTTGCAACTAATGAAAAACTGTTTTTT.

This clonotype was recorded at least ten times. The chain carries TRBV7-8 and TRBJ2-1, with 9 bases matching TRBD2. CDR1 is SGHVS and CDR2 is FQNEAQ in the germline V gene. This CDR3 contains 17 residues. The J segment lost 0 bases and the V segment lost 4 bases, leaving 7 bases of the junction unmatched. CDR3 in DNA: TGTGCCAGCAGCTCCGGACAACTAGCGGGCTCCTACAATGAGCAGTTCTTC. Its protein is CASSSGQLAGSYNEQFF.